This entry lists 13 T cell receptor beta chains sequenced from one sample in a study of blood T cell repertoires in COVID-19. Data came from immunoSEQ multiplex PCR; TCRdb stores just in-frame clones and leaves some out. The sample lists about 140,000 clones; about 79% were seen once. Sample: peripheral blood. The receptors were gathered from a woman older than 75 with active or convalescent COVID-19.

On this clone itself: One end of the junction varies from germline; a read error may be responsible. V is TRBV5-6 and J is TRBJ1-4; D uncertain. The germline V gene has CDR1 SGHDT and CDR2 YYEEEE. The CDR3 is 13 amino acids. The CDR3 loop is CASSLGEGRPLYF. Here the CDR3 DNA reads TGTGCCAGCAGCTTGGGCGAGGGTCGCCCACTTTATTTT. Complete variable domain (other parts from reference TRBV5-6 and TRBJ1-4): DAGVTQSPTHLIKTRGQQVTLRCSPKSGHDTVSWYQQALGQGPQFIFQYYEEEERQRGNFPDRFSGHQFPNYSSELNVNALLLGDSALYLCASSLGEGRPLYFGSGTQLSVL.

The sample holds a few counts of this clone. The genes are TRBV28 and TRBJ1-1, with 10 bases matching TRBD1. The length of the CDR3 is 16 residues. From germline, CDR1 is MDHEN and CDR2 SYDVKM. V was pared by 5 bases and J by 1 base, with 7 bases of the junction left unmatched. The CDR3 bases are TGTGCCAGCAGTAAAAGACAGGGGGCAGGGAACACTGAAGCTTTCTTT. It yields the protein CASSKRQGAGNTEAFF.

The V gene is TRBV9, the J gene TRBJ2-3; 13 positions agree with TRBD2. This CDR3 has 17 residues. The junction had 4 bases not matched to a gene; V was cut back by 0 bases and J by 3 bases. Per germline, CDR1 SGDLS and CDR2 YYNGEE. CDR3 DNA: TGTGCCAGCAGCGTAGAACTAGCGGGGGGGCCAACAGATACGCAGTATTTT. Residues: CASSVELAGGPTDTQYF. Using reference TRBV9 and TRBJ2-3 for the parts outside the CDR3, the full variable domain is DSGVTQTPKHLITATGQRVTLRCSPRSGDLSVYWYQQSLDQGLQFLIQYYNGEERAKGNILERFSAQQFPDLHSELNLSSLELGDSALYFCASSVELAGGPTDTQYFGPGTRLTVL.

The chain uses TRBV5-5 and TRBJ2-7, with 7 bases that match TRBD2. CDR3 length equals 15 residues. V shed 4 bases, J shed 5 bases, and the junction held 12 bases outside the gene matches. Germline V CDR1 and CDR2: SGHKS, YYEKEE (reference sequence). The CDR3 DNA sequence: TGTGCCAGCAGCCTCTTAGCGGGTATTCAAAACGAGCAGTACTTC. Its translation is CASSLLAGIQNEQYF.

This chain joins TRBV28 and TRBJ1-5; 7 bases line up with TRBD1. The J segment lost 4 bases and the V segment lost 4 bases, leaving 10 bases of the junction unmatched. In germline, CDR1 is MDHEN, CDR2 SYDVKM. CDR3 size: 16 residues. The CDR3 bases are TGTGCCAGCAGTTCACAGGACAGGCTCTTAAATCAGCCCCAGCATTTT. It specifies CASSSQDRLLNQPQHF.

V gene TRBV6-5 combines with J gene TRBJ1-3; a weak D match, TRBD1 (6 bases). Trimming removed 5 bases from V and 0 bases from J, with 8 bases in between. The CDR3 is 14 amino acids. CDR1 and CDR2 (germline): MNHEY, SVGAGI. CDR3 in amino acids: CASSTGSSGNTIYF. The CDR3 coding sequence is TGTGCCAGCAGTACAGGGAGCTCTGGAAACACCATATATTTT.

On this clone itself: The same CDR3 is also encoded by other DNA sequences in this sample. The V gene is TRBV5-1, the J gene TRBJ2-5; 7 positions match TRBD1. V dropped 4 bases and J dropped 2; count of bases not matched to a gene: 5. The length of the CDR3 is 14 residues. Germline CDR1 and CDR2: SGHRS and YFSETQ. The DNA of the CDR3 is TGCGCCAGCAGCACAGGGACAGATCAAGAGACCCAGTACTTC. It specifies CASSTGTDQETQYF.

About this clone: This may arise from a read error, as a much more abundant clone is one base away. The chain joins TRBV27 to TRBJ1-5, with a weak D call TRBD1 (6 bases). This CDR3 region has 14 residues. The germline V and J ends were trimmed by 4 bases and 1 base, with 8 bases remaining between them. In germline, CDR1 is MNHEY, CDR2 SMNVEV (reference sequence). The CDR3 region has the DNA TGTGCCAGCAGTTCACAGGGAAGCAATCAGCCCCAGCATTTT. Translating it yields CASSSQGSNQPQHF.

This clone was counted only a few times. This chain links TRBV27 with TRBJ2-1; D might be TRBD1 (5 bases). Germline V gives CDR1 MNHEY, CDR2 SMNVEV (reference sequence). Trimming removed 7 bases from V and 4 bases from J, with 14 bases in between. The CDR3 is 14 amino acids. CDR3 nucleotides: TGTGCCAGCAAAGTCAGGGCTAGGTACAATGAGCAGTTCTTC. Residues: CASKVRARYNEQFF.

The chain carries TRBV7-2 and TRBJ2-5; D gene unclear. Germline CDR1 SGHTA, CDR2 FQGNSA. This CDR3 is 13 amino acids long. The V end was cut by 3 bases, the J end by 0 bases, with 5 bases between. The CDR3 sequence: CASSLFNQETQYF. As DNA, the CDR3 is TGTGCCAGCAGCTTGTTCAACCAAGAGACCCAGTACTTC.

The chain employs TRBV3-1 (or the pseudogene TRBV3-2) and TRBJ1-6; D ambiguous. V lost 4 bases to trimming and J lost 9 bases, with 10 bases between them. From germline, CDR1 is LGHDT and CDR2 YNNKEL (reference sequence). The CDR3 spans 13 residues. CDR3 in DNA: TGTGCCAGCAGCCCCGTCACGGGTTCACCCCTCCACTTT. Translated, it gives CASSPVTGSPLHF.

The V gene is TRBV6-4, the J gene TRBJ2-5, with TRBD2 as a possible D gene (7 bases). The CDR3 has 14 residues. Germline V lookup: CDR1 MRHNA, CDR2 SNTAGT. V gave up 7 bases and J gave up 5 bases, with 17 bases separating them. The CDR3 reads CASILRGATETQYF. The CDR3 coding sequence is TGTGCCAGCATCCTCCGGGGGGCTACCGAGACCCAGTACTTC.

J is TRBJ2-5 and V is TRBV7-9; D not certain. CDR1 is SEHNR and CDR2 is FQNEAQ in the germline V gene (reference sequence). V was cut by 8 bases and J by 1 base, with 8 bases left in between. There are 12 residues in the CDR3. DNA for the CDR3: TGTGCCAGCGGCCAGTTCCAAGAGACCCAGTACTTC. Encoded protein: CASGQFQETQYF.